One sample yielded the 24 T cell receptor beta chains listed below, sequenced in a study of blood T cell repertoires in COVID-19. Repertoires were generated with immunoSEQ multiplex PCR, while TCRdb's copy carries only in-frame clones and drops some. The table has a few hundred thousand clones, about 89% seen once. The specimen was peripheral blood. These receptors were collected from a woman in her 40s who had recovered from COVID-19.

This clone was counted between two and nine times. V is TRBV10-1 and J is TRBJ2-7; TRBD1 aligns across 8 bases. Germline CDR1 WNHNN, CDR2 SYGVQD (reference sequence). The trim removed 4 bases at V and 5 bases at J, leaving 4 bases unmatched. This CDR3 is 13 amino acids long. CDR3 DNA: TGCGCCAGCAGTGCGACAGGGGAGGACGAGCAGTACTTC. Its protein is CASSATGEDEQYF.

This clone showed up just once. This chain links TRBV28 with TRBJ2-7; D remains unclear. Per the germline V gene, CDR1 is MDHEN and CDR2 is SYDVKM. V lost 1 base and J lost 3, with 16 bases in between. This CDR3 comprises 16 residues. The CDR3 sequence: CASSLSYTEFIYEQYF. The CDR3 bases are TGTGCCAGCAGTTTATCTTACACCGAATTTATCTACGAGCAGTACTTC.

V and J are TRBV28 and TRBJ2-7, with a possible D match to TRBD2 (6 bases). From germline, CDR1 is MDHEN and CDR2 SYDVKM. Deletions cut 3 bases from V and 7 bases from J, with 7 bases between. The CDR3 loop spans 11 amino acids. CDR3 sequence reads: CASSFRGEQYF. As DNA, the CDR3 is TGTGCCAGCAGTTTCCGGGGGGAGCAGTACTTC.

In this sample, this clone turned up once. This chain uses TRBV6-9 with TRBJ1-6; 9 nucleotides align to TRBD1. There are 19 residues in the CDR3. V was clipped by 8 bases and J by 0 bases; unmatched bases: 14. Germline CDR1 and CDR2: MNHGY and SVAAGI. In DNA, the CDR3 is TGTGCCAGCCCTCAAGGACAGGGGACCCCGAGCTCCTATAATTCACCCCTCCACTTT. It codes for CASPQGQGTPSSYNSPLHF.

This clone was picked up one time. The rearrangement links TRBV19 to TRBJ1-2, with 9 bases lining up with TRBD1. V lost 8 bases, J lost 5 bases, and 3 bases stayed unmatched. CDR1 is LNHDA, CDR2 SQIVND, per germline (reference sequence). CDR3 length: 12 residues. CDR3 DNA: TGTGCCAGTTGGGACAGGGCTTATGGCTACACCTTC. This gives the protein CASWDRAYGYTF.

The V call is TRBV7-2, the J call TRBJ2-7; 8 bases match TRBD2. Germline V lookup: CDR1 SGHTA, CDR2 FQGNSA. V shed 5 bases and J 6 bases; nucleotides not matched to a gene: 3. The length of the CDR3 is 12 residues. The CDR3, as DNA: TGTGCCAGCAGCGAAGCGGGAGCCGAGCAGTACTTC. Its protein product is CASSEAGAEQYF. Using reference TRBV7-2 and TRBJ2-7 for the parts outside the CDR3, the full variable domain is GAGVSQSPSNKVTEKGKDVELRCDPISGHTALYWYRQSLGQGLEFLIYFQGNSAPDKSGLPSDRFSAERTGGSVSTLTIQRTQQEDSAVYLCASSEAGAEQYFGPGTRLTVT.

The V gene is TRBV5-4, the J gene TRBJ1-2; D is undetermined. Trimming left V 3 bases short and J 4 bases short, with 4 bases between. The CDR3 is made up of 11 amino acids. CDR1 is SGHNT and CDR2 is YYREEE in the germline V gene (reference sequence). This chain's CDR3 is CASSSFYGYTF. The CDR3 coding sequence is TGTGCCAGCAGCTCGTTCTATGGCTACACCTTC.

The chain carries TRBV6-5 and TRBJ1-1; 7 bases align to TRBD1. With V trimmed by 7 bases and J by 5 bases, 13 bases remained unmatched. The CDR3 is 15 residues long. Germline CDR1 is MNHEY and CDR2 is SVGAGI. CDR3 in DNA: TGTGCCAGCACCTACTCGAGACAGGGCGGTACTGAAGCTTTCTTT. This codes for CASTYSRQGGTEAFF.

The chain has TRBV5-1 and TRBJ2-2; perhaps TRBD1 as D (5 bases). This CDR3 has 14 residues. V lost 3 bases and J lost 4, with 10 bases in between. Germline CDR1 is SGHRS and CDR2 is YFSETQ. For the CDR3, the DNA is TGCGCCAGCAGCTCGACAGTGTCCACCGGGGAGCTGTTTTTT. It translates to CASSSTVSTGELFF.

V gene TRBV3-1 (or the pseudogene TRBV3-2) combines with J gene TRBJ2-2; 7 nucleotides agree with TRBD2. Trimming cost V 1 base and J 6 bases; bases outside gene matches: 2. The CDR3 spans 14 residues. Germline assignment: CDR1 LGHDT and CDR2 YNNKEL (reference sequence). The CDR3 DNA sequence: TGTGCCAGCAGCCAAGGCCGGGAGGCCGGGGAGCTGTTTTTT. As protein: CASSQGREAGELFF.

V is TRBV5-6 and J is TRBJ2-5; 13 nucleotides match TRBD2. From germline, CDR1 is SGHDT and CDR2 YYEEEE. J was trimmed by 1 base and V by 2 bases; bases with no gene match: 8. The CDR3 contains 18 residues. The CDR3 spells CASSFGMGTSGAQETQYF. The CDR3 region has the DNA TGTGCCAGCAGCTTTGGGATGGGGACTAGCGGGGCCCAAGAGACCCAGTACTTC.

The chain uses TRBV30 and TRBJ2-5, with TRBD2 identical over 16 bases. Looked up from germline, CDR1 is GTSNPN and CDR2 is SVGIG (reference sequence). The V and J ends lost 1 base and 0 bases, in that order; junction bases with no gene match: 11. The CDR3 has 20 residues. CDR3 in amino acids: CAWSAVSGTSGRAYQETQYF. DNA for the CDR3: TGTGCCTGGAGTGCTGTTTCCGGGACTAGCGGGAGGGCGTACCAAGAGACCCAGTACTTC. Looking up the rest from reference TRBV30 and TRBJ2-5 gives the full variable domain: SQTIHQWPATLVQPVGSPLSLECTVEGTSNPNLYWYRQAAGRGLQLLFYSVGIGQISSEVPQNLSASRPQDRQFILSSKKLLLSDSGFYLCAWSAVSGTSGRAYQETQYFGPGTRLLVL.

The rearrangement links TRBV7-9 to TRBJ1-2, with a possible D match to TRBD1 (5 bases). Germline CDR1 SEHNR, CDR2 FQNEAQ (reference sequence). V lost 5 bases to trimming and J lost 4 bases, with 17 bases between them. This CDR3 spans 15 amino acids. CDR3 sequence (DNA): TGTGCCAGCAGCCCCGCTCGGGGGGAGGGCTATGGCTACACCTTC. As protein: CASSPARGEGYGYTF.

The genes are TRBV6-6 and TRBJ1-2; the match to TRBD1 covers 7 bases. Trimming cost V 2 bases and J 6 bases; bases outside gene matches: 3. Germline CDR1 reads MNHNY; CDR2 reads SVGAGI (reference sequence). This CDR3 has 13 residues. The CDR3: CASSYGTVDGYTF. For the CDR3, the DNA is TGTGCCAGCAGTTACGGGACAGTAGATGGCTACACCTTC.

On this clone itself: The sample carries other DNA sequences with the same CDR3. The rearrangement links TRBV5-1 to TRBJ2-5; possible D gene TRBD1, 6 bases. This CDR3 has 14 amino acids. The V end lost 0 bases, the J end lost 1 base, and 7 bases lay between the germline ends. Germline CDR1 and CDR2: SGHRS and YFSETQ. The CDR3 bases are TGCGCCAGCAGCTTGGGGGACACCCAAGAGACCCAGTACTTC. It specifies CASSLGDTQETQYF.

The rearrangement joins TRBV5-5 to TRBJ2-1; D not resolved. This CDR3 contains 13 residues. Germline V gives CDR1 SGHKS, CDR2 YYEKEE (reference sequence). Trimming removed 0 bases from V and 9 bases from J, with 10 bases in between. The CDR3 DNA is TGTGCCAGCAGCTTGGCCTGGCTAGGTGAGCAGTTCTTC. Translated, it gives CASSLAWLGEQFF.

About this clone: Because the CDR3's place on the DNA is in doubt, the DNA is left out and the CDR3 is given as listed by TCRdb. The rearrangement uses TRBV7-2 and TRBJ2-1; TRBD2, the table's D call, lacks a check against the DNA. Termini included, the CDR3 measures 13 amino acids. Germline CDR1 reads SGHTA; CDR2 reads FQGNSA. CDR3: CASSRVAGGALFF.

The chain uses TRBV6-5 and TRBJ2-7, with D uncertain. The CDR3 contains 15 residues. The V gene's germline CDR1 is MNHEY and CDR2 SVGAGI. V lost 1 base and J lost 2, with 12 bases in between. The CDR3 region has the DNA TGTGCCAGCAGTTACTTTAAGACTGACCCCTACGAGCAGTACTTC. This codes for CASSYFKTDPYEQYF.

CDR3 in amino acids: CASSRLPGAAVGYEQYF. CDR3 bases: TGTGCCAGCAGCCGACTCCCAGGGGCGGCTGTCGGCTACGAGCAGTACTTC. The J gene is TRBJ2-7, the V gene TRBV14; D perhaps matches TRBD1 (6 bases). V dropped 4 bases and J dropped 3 bases, with 22 bases sitting between them. CDR3 length equals 17 residues. Germline V gene data show CDR1 as SGHDN and CDR2 as FVKESK.

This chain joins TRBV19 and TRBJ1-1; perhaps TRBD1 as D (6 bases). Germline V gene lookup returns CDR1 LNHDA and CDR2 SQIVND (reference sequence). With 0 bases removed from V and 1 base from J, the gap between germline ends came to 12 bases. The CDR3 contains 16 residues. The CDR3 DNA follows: TGTGCCAGTAGTATAGAGGGCAGGGGCTGGAACACTGAAGCTTTCTTT. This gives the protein CASSIEGRGWNTEAFF.

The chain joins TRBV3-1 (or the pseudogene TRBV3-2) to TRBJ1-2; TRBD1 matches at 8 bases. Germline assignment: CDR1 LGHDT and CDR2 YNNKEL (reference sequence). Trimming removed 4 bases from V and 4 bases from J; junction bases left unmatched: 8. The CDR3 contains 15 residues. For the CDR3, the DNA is TGTGCCAGCAGCCCTAGACAGGGGTTGGGCTATGGCTACACCTTC. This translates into CASSPRQGLGYGYTF.

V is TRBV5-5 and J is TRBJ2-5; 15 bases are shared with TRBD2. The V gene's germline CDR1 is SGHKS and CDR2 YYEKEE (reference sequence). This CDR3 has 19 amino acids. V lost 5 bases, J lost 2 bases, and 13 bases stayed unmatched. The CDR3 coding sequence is TGTGCCAGCAGTTACCTTCCGGGACTAGCGGGAGGACTACAAGAGACCCAGTACTTC. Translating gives CASSYLPGLAGGLQETQYF.

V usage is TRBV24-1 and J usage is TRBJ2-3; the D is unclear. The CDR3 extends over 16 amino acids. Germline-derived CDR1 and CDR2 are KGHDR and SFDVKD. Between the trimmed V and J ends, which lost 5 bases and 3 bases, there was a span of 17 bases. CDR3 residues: CATSAPPRVGTDTQYF. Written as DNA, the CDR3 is TGTGCCACCAGTGCACCCCCCCGGGTCGGAACAGATACGCAGTATTTT.

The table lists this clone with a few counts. DNA of the CDR3: TGTGCCACCCGGACTAGCAAGGACACCGGGGAGCTGTTTTTT. Translating gives CATRTSKDTGELFF. This sequence joins TRBV10-3 and TRBJ2-2, with 8 bases aligning to TRBD2. Per the germline V gene, CDR1 is ENHRY and CDR2 is SYGVKD. The trim removed 10 bases at V and 3 bases at J, leaving 7 bases unmatched. The CDR3 sequence is 14 residues long.